The 16 T cell receptor beta chains presented below share a single source sample, sequenced in a study of blood T cell repertoires in COVID-19. Clones were read by immunoSEQ multiplex PCR, and TCRdb kept only the in-frame ones, dropping some. This table holds 90,000 or so clones, around 72% found once. Sequences were obtained from peripheral blood. These receptors were obtained from a woman aged 60 to 75 in a cohort sampled during active or convalescent COVID-19.

V usage is TRBV9 and J usage is TRBJ2-7; no definite D call. The V end was cut by 0 bases, the J end by 2 bases, with 6 bases between. The CDR3 runs 13 residues. Germline V gives CDR1 SGDLS, CDR2 YYNGEE. The CDR3 DNA sequence: TGTGCCAGCAGCGTAGGTAACACCTACGAGCAGTACTTC. Amino acids: CASSVGNTYEQYF. Looking up the rest from reference TRBV9 and TRBJ2-7 gives the full variable domain: DSGVTQTPKHLITATGQRVTLRCSPRSGDLSVYWYQQSLDQGLQFLIQYYNGEERAKGNILERFSAQQFPDLHSELNLSSLELGDSALYFCASSVGNTYEQYFGPGTRLTVT.

This chain links TRBV7-2 with TRBJ2-3; 9 bases align to TRBD2. The CDR3 contains 16 residues. The germline V gene encodes CDR1 SGHTA and CDR2 FQGNSA. V trimming: 1 base; J trimming: 4 bases; junction bases outside the gene matches: 6. Written as DNA, the CDR3 is TGTGCCAGCAGCTTAGGAGCTAGCGGGGCGGCAGATACGCAGTATTTT. This sequence encodes CASSLGASGAADTQYF.

This chain uses TRBV18 with TRBJ2-5; D is possibly TRBD2 (5 bases). Looked up from germline, CDR1 is KGHSH and CDR2 is LQKENI. The V and J ends lost 8 bases and 3 bases respectively, with 13 bases between them. CDR3 length equals 13 residues. CDR3: CASHLDFKETQYF. For the CDR3, the DNA is TGTGCCAGCCACCTGGACTTCAAAGAGACCCAGTACTTC. The full variable domain, with the rest looked up from reference TRBV18 and TRBJ2-5, is NAGVMQNPRHLVRRRGQEARLRCSPMKGHSHVYWYRQLPEEGLKFMVYLQKENIIDESGMPKERFSAEFPKEGPSILRIQQVVRGDSAAYFCASHLDFKETQYFGPGTRLLVL.

Concerning this clone itself: Other DNA variants within this sample encode the same CDR3. The chain joins TRBV5-1 to TRBJ2-7; 12 bases are shared with TRBD1. Trimming removed 0 bases from V and 3 bases from J; junction bases left unmatched: 4. Germline CDR1 SGHRS, CDR2 YFSETQ. This CDR3 comprises 16 residues. As DNA, the CDR3 is TGCGCCAGCAGCTTGGCCGGGACAGGGGGCAACTACGAGCAGTACTTC. Translated: CASSLAGTGGNYEQYF.

The V and J genes are TRBV28 and TRBJ2-7, with 10 bases lining up with TRBD2. The CDR3 is 16 residues long. Germline assignment: CDR1 MDHEN and CDR2 SYDVKM. The V and J ends lost 6 bases and 0 bases, in that order; junction bases with no gene match: 8. The CDR3 is CASRPLAGKSSYEQYF. The CDR3 nucleotides read TGTGCCAGCAGACCACTAGCGGGGAAGAGCTCCTACGAGCAGTACTTC.

The J gene is TRBJ2-6, the V gene TRBV4-1; possibly TRBD2 for D (6 bases). With 1 base removed from V and 2 bases from J, the gap between germline ends came to 6 bases. In germline, CDR1 is MGHRA, CDR2 YSYEKL. CDR3 size: 15 residues. The CDR3 here is CASSQGGAGANVLTF. The CDR3 nucleotides read TGCGCCAGCAGCCAAGGGGGGGCTGGGGCCAACGTCCTGACTTTC.

The J gene is TRBJ1-1, the V gene TRBV7-8, with a weak D call TRBD1 (6 bases). V gave up 4 bases and J gave up 1 base, with 28 bases separating them. Germline CDR1 is SGHVS and CDR2 is FQNEAQ. CDR3 length equals 20 residues. The CDR3 region has the DNA TGTGCCAGCAGCTCGGGTCGATGGGGCAGGGGCAACCGGGGGAACACTGAAGCTTTCTTT. Residues: CASSSGRWGRGNRGNTEAFF.

CDR3 coding DNA: TGTGCCAGCAGCTTACGGTACGAGCAGTACTTC. This encodes CASSLRYEQYF. The chain couples TRBV7-2 to TRBJ2-7, with no clear D. The CDR3 is 11 residues long. Trimming stripped 2 bases from V and 4 bases from J, with 3 bases between. CDR1 and CDR2 (germline): SGHTA, FQGNSA. The whole variable domain, filled in from reference TRBV7-2 and TRBJ2-7, reads GAGVSQSPSNKVTEKGKDVELRCDPISGHTALYWYRQSLGQGLEFLIYFQGNSAPDKSGLPSDRFSAERTGGSVSTLTIQRTQQEDSAVYLCASSLRYEQYFGPGTRLTVT.

This clone appeared a few times. The chain carries TRBV15 and TRBJ1-5; D gene unclear. Germline V CDR1 and CDR2: LNHNV, YYDKDF (reference sequence). The CDR3 length is 15 residues. V was shortened by 1 base and J by 0 bases, with 7 bases between the two germline ends. CDR3 sequence (DNA): TGTGCCACCAGCAGAGTTTCGTATAGCAATCAGCCCCAGCATTTT. Translating gives CATSRVSYSNQPQHF.

This clone was seen only a few times. J is TRBJ2-5 and V is TRBV28; no reliable D call. The V and J ends lost 1 base and 2 bases respectively, with 8 bases between them. The CDR3 length is 14 residues. The germline CDR1 and CDR2 sequences are MDHEN and SYDVKM. CDR3 sequence (DNA): TGTGCCAGCAGTTTATCCCCAGATCAAGAGACCCAGTACTTC. This codes for CASSLSPDQETQYF. Supplemented by reference TRBV28 and TRBJ2-5, the full variable domain reads DVKVTQSSRYLVKRTGEKVFLECVQDMDHENMFWYRQDPGLGLRLIYFSYDVKMKEKGDIPEGYSVSREKKERFSLILESASTNQTSMYLCASSLSPDQETQYFGPGTRLLVL.

V and J are TRBV28 and TRBJ1-2; TRBD1 matches 9 bases. V shed 5 bases and J 5 bases; nucleotides not matched to a gene: 12. The CDR3 runs 16 residues. Germline V gene lookup returns CDR1 MDHEN and CDR2 SYDVKM. CDR3 sequence reads: CASSTTGGAEPYGYTF. The CDR3 coding sequence is TGTGCCAGCAGTACAACAGGGGGCGCGGAGCCATATGGCTACACCTTC.

This chain uses TRBV29-1 with TRBJ1-2; 8 bases align to TRBD1. V gave up 5 bases and J gave up 8 bases; unmatched junction bases: 10. The CDR3 consists of 13 residues. Germline lookup yields CDR1 SQVTM and CDR2 ANQGSEA. CDR3 protein: CSVIRQGAEGYTF. CDR3 coding DNA: TGCAGCGTTATTCGGCAGGGGGCAGAGGGCTACACCTTC.

The chain couples TRBV2 to TRBJ1-6; 9 nucleotides agree with TRBD1. CDR3 length: 14 amino acids. Unmatched junction bases numbered 4, after V lost 3 bases and J lost 10 bases. Germline assignment: CDR1 SNHLY and CDR2 FYNNEI. The DNA of the CDR3 is TGTGCCAGCAGTGAGTGGACAGGGGTATCACCCCTCCACTTT. As protein: CASSEWTGVSPLHF. The full variable domain, with the rest looked up from reference TRBV2 and TRBJ1-6, is EPEVTQTPSHQVTQMGQEVILRCVPISNHLYFYWYRQILGQKVEFLVSFYNNEISEKSEIFDDQFSVERPDGSNFTLKIRSTKLEDSAMYFCASSEWTGVSPLHFGNGTRLTVT.

The count of this clone is one. The V gene is TRBV7-2, the J gene TRBJ2-5; TRBD2 agrees at 7 bases. CDR3 length: 14 residues. V was pared by 0 bases and J by 4 bases, with 2 bases of the junction left unmatched. Germline CDR1 and CDR2: SGHTA and FQGNSA. The CDR3 coding sequence is TGTGCCAGCAGCTTAGCTGAGCGGGGAGAGACCCAGTACTTC. It specifies CASSLAERGETQYF.

This chain links TRBV7-2 with TRBJ2-7; D is unclear. Trimming removed 2 bases at V and 2 bases at J, with 4 bases between. The V gene's germline CDR1 is SGHTA and CDR2 FQGNSA. This CDR3 is built from 12 residues. The CDR3 is CASSLQTYEQYF. CDR3 in DNA: TGTGCCAGCAGCTTACAGACCTACGAGCAGTACTTC.

This chain links TRBV16 with TRBJ2-4; D is perhaps TRBD2 (7 bases). CDR3 length equals 15 residues. The V end lost 4 bases, the J end lost 7 bases, and 17 bases lay between the germline ends. Germline CDR1 KGHSY, CDR2 FQNENV. CDR3 bases: TGTGCCAGCAGCCCCGATGAGGGGGGGCGGAACATTCAGTACTTC. Translating gives CASSPDEGGRNIQYF.